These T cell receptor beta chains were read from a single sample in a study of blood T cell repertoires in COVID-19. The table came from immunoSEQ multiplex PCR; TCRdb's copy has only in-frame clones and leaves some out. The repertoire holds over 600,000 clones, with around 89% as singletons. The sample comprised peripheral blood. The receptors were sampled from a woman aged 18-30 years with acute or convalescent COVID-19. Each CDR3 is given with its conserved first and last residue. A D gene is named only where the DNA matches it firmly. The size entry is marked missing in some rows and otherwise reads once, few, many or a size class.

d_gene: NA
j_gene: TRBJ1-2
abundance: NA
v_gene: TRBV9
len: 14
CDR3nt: TGTGCCAGCAGCGCGGACAGTGCTAACTATGGCTACACCTTC
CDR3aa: CASSADSANYGYTF

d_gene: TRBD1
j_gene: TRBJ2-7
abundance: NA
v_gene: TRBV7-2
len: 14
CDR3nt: TGTGCCAGCAGCTCATACAGGGGAGCCTACGAGCAGTACTTC
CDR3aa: CASSSYRGAYEQYF

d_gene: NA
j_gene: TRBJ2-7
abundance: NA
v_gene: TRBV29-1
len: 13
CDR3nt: TGCAGCGTTGTACGTGGGAGCTCCTACGAGCAGTACTTC
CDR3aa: CSVVRGSSYEQYF

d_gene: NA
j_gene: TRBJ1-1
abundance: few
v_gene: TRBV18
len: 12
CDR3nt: TGTGCCAGCAGGGTCGAGGGCACTGAAGCTTTCTTT
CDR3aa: CASRVEGTEAFF

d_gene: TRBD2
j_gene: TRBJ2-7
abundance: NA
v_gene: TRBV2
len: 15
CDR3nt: TGTGCCAGCAGTGCCAGACTAGCGGGGAACTACGAGCAGTACTTC
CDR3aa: CASSARLAGNYEQYF

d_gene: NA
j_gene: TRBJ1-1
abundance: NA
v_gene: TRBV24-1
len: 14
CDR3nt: TGTGCCACCAGTTTAGGTAGCAGGGATTATGGCGCTTTCTTT
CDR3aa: CATSLGSRDYGAFF

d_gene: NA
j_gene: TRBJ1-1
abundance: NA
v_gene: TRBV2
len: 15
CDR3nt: TGTGCCAGCACTCGATGGCAGACAACGGGAACTGAAGCTTTCTTT
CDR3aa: CASTRWQTTGTEAFF

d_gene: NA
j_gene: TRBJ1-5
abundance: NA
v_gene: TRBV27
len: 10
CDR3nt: TGTGCCAGCCCTGATCAGCCCCAGCATTTT
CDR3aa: CASPDQPQHF

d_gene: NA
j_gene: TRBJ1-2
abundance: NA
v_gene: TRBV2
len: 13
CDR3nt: TGTGCCAGCATTTGGCAGGCCCTCTATGGCTACACCTTC
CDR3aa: CASIWQALYGYTF

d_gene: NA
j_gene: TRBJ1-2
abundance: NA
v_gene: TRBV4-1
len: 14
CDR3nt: TGCGCCAGCAGCCAAGATTGGGGGGACTATGGCTACACCTTC
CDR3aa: CASSQDWGDYGYTF

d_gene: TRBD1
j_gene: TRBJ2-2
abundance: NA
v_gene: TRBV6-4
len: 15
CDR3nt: TGTGCCAGCAGTCAAGGACAGGGGAGCACCGGGGAGCTGTTTTTT
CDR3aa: CASSQGQGSTGELFF

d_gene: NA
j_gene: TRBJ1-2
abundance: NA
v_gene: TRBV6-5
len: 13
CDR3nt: TGTGCCAGTCGAAGGTCCAGGGGATCTGGCTACACCTTC
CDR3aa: CASRRSRGSGYTF

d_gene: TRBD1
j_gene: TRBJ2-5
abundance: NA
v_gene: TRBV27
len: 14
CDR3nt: TGTGCCAGCAGTCTGGACAGGGGGCAGGAGACCCAGTACTTC
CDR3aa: CASSLDRGQETQYF

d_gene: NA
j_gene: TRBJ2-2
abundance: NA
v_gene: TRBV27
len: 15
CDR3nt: TGTGCCAGCAGCTTAGGACAGACTAACACCGGGGAGCTGTTTTTT
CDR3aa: CASSLGQTNTGELFF

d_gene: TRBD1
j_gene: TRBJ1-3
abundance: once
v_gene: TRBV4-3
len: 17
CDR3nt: TGCGCCAGCAGCCAAGATCTAGGGGGCAACTCTGGAAACACCATATATTTT
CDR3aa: CASSQDLGGNSGNTIYF

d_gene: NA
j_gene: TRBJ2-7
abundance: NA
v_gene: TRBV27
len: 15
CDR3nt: TGTGCCAGCAGTTTATTGAGTCACTACTCCTACGAGCAGTACTTC
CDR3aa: CASSLLSHYSYEQYF

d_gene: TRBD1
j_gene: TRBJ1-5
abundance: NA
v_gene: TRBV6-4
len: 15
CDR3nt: TGTGCCAGCAACTTGGAACAGGGGGCGAATCAGCCCCAGCATTTT
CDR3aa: CASNLEQGANQPQHF

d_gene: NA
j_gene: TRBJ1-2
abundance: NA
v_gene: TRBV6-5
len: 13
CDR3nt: TGTGCCAGCAGTTACTCCTGGACAGATGGCTACACCTTC
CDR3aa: CASSYSWTDGYTF

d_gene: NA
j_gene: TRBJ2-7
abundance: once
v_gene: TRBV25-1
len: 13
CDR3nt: TGTGCCAGCAGCCTGGGGGCAGGGGACGAGCAGTACTTC
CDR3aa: CASSLGAGDEQYF

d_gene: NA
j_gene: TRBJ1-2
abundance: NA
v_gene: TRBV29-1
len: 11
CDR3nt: TGCAGCGTCGGCGAACAGATTCCCGGTATTTTC
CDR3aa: CSVGEQIPGIF

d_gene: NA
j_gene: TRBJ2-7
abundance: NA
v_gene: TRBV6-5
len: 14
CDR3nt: TGTGCCAGCAGTTACTCCCCGGGGGTCTACGAGCAGTACTTC
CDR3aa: CASSYSPGVYEQYF

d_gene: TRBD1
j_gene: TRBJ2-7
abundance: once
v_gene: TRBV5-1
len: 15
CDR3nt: TGCGCCAGCAGCTTCGAGGACAGGGGGCTCAACGAGCAGTACTTC
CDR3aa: CASSFEDRGLNEQYF

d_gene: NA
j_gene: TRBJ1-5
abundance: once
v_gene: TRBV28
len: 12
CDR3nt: TGTGCCAGCACGGGAGGCAATCAGCCCCAGCATTTT
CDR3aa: CASTGGNQPQHF

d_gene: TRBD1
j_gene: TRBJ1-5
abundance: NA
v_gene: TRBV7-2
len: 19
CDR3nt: TGTGCCAGTCCCTCATCCCGGGACAGGGGGCTGGATAGCAATCAGCCCCAGCATTTT
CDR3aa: CASPSSRDRGLDSNQPQHF

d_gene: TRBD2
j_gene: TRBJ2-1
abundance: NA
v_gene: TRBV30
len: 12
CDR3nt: TGTGCCTGGAGTGATCCTTCGGGGGGTAGGTTCTTC
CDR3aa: CAWSDPSGGRFF

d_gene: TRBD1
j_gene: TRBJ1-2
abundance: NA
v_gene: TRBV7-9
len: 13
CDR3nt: TGTGCCAGCAGCTTGGACAGGGGGCATGGCTACACCTTC
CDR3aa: CASSLDRGHGYTF

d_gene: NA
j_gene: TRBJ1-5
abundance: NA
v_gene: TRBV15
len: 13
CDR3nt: TGTGCCACCGGCAGGGGTAGCGATCAGCCCCAGCATTTT
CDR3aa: CATGRGSDQPQHF